Presented here are 27 T cell receptor beta chains from one specimen sequenced in a study of blood T cell repertoires in COVID-19. Assay used: immunoSEQ multiplex PCR; TCRdb lists only in-frame clones, some missing. The table includes some 300,000 clones, approximately 90% detected once. The sequenced sample consisted of PBMCs or T cells enriched from blood (not recorded which). The receptors originated from a woman between 55 and 75 years old in a cohort exposed to, infected with or recovered from COVID-19 (not recorded which).

V and J are TRBV29-1 and TRBJ1-2; possibly TRBD1 for D (6 bases). The CDR3 sequence is 17 residues long. The germline gives CDR1 SQVTM, CDR2 ANQGSEA. Trimming pared 7 bases from V and 1 base from J, leaving 25 bases between. This CDR3 is CSALEGSSGGGNYGYTF. The CDR3 DNA is TGCAGCGCCCTTGAAGGGAGTTCGGGGGGCGGTAACTATGGCTACACCTTC.

The chain combines TRBV11-2 with TRBJ1-2, with 8 bases that match TRBD1. Germline CDR1 and CDR2: SGHAT and FQNNGV. This CDR3 is 15 amino acids long. The V gene end was trimmed by 3 bases and the J gene end by 5 bases; junction bases not matched to a gene: 8. The CDR3 nucleotides are TGTGCCAGCAGCTTGATGGACAGGGCCCTATATGGCTACACCTTC. Its translation is CASSLMDRALYGYTF.

The genes are TRBV6-5 and TRBJ2-7; maybe TRBD1 (6 bases). Germline V gives CDR1 MNHEY, CDR2 SVGAGI. V was cut by 4 bases and J by 0 bases, with 16 bases left in between. This CDR3 comprises 16 residues. Written as DNA, the CDR3 is TGTGCCAGCAGTTCACCGACAGGATTCTCCTCCTACGAGCAGTACTTC. Protein product: CASSSPTGFSSYEQYF.

Notes on this clone: Sequence at one end of the junction differs from germline and may be a read error. The J gene is TRBJ1-3, the V gene TRBV6-5; D is ambiguous. Per the germline V gene, CDR1 is MNHEY and CDR2 is SVGAGI. The CDR3 spans 13 residues. The CDR3 region has the DNA TGTGCCAGCAGTTACGACCCGGGAAGCACCATATATTTT. Amino acids: CASSYDPGSTIYF.

The DNA of the CDR3 is TGTGCCAGCAGCTTCGTACCGGGACTAGCGTTTGTCGAGCAGTTCTTC. It yields the protein CASSFVPGLAFVEQFF. The rearrangement joins TRBV7-9 to TRBJ2-1; 10 bases fit TRBD2. J lost 10 bases, V lost 3 bases, and 12 bases had no gene match. This CDR3 has 16 residues. CDR1 and CDR2 (germline): SEHNR, FQNEAQ (reference sequence). Combining the CDR3 with reference TRBV7-9 and TRBJ2-1 gives the whole variable domain DTGVSQNPRHKITKRGQNVTFRCDPISEHNRLYWYRQTLGQGPEFLTYFQNEAQLEKSRLLSDRFSAERPKGSFSTLEIQRTEQGDSAMYLCASSFVPGLAFVEQFFGPGTRLTVL.

The chain employs TRBV11-2 and TRBJ1-6; tentative D call: TRBD1 (6 bases). In germline, CDR1 is SGHAT, CDR2 FQNNGV. The V and J ends lost 7 bases and 10 bases respectively, with 17 bases between them. The CDR3 contains 14 residues. The CDR3 region is CASTLRGAGSPLHF. CDR3 DNA sequence: TGTGCCAGCACTTTACGGGGGGCTGGGTCACCCCTCCACTTT.

This clone was found once. The rearrangement links TRBV20-1 to TRBJ2-5; weak D call: TRBD1 (5 bases). V was pared by 3 bases and J by 4 bases, with 12 bases between. The V gene's germline CDR1 is DFQATT and CDR2 SNEGSKA (reference sequence). CDR3 length: 13 residues. CDR3 amino acids: CSASSQGGETQYF. The DNA of the CDR3 is TGCAGTGCTAGTAGCCAGGGCGGAGAGACCCAGTACTTC.

The genes are TRBV7-3 and TRBJ1-5; 10 bases are a match to TRBD1. V shed 4 bases and J 2 bases; nucleotides not matched to a gene: 5. From germline, CDR1 is SGHTA and CDR2 FQGTGA. The CDR3 totals 16 residues. The CDR3 DNA reads as TGTGCCAGCAGCTCCGACAGGGGGCGTTGCAATCAGCCCCAGCATTTT. This gives the protein CASSSDRGRCNQPQHF.

The chain is built from TRBV3-1 (or the pseudogene TRBV3-2) and TRBJ1-6; a weak D match, TRBD1 (5 bases). CDR1 and CDR2 from the germline V gene are LGHDT and YNNKEL (reference sequence). This CDR3 has 15 residues. Trimming removed 4 bases from V and 4 bases from J, with 11 bases in between. CDR3 bases: TGTGCCAGCAGCCCACAGACAGCTTATAATTCACCCCTCCACTTT. It codes for CASSPQTAYNSPLHF.

This chain uses TRBV2 with TRBJ1-1; 9 bases are a match to TRBD1. J gave up 3 bases and V 2 bases, and 13 bases lay outside the gene matches. This CDR3 is built from 18 residues. CDR1 SNHLY and CDR2 FYNNEI come from the germline V gene. The CDR3 DNA is TGTGCCAGCAGTGAAAGGGGAACAGGGGGCGATAAGCACACTGAAGCTTTCTTT. Encoded protein: CASSERGTGGDKHTEAFF.

V usage is TRBV10-2 and J usage is TRBJ2-3; D possibly corresponds to TRBD2 (6 bases). The V and J ends lost 4 bases and 0 bases respectively, with 14 bases between them. In germline, CDR1 is WSHSY, CDR2 SAAADI. The CDR3 spans 16 residues. CDR3 in DNA: TGCGCCAGCAGTGGGGGGGTAGCCGACAGCACAGATACGCAGTATTTT. As protein: CASSGGVADSTDTQYF.

The chain links TRBV28 to TRBJ1-3; the D is unclear. There are 15 residues in the CDR3. Germline loops: CDR1 MDHEN, CDR2 SYDVKM. Trimming took off 3 bases at V and 9 bases at J, with 18 bases between the two ends. The CDR3 nucleotides are TGTGCCAGCAGTTTTGATGGGAGTAGTTGGGGCACCATATATTTT. It translates to CASSFDGSSWGTIYF.

The sample holds a few counts of this clone. The gene calls are TRBV7-8 and TRBJ1-5; 8 positions agree with TRBD1. Germline V gene lookup returns CDR1 SGHVS and CDR2 FQNEAQ. With V trimmed by 5 bases and J by 4 bases, 10 bases remained unmatched. CDR3 length equals 16 residues. In DNA form, the CDR3 reads TGTGCCAGCAGCAACCCCGGACAGGGATGGAATCAGCCCCAGCATTTT. It is translated as CASSNPGQGWNQPQHF.

The chain employs TRBV7-9 and TRBJ1-2, with unresolved D. The CDR3 has 14 residues. The V end lost 3 bases, the J end lost 8 bases, and 16 bases lay between the germline ends. Germline V lookup: CDR1 SEHNR, CDR2 FQNEAQ (reference sequence). The CDR3 DNA sequence: TGTGCCAGCAGCTTTCATGGCTCTCTAGAAGGCTACACCTTC. It codes for CASSFHGSLEGYTF.

The rearrangement links TRBV30 to TRBJ2-1; 13 positions match TRBD2. CDR3 size: 15 residues. Germline V gene sequence: CDR1 GTSNPN, CDR2 SVGIG (reference sequence). After removal of 3 bases from V and 7 bases from J, the junction contained 6 bases not matched to a gene. Here the CDR3 reads CAWSQTSGRGNEQFF. The CDR3 region has the DNA TGTGCCTGGAGCCAAACTAGCGGGAGGGGGAATGAGCAGTTCTTC.

As to this clone: Other DNA sequences from this sample encode an identical CDR3 as well. The rearrangement uses TRBV3-1 (or the pseudogene TRBV3-2) and TRBJ2-7; weak D call: TRBD2 (6 bases). The CDR3 length is 14 residues. Trimming shortened V by 0 bases and J by 3 bases, and 9 bases separated the two germline ends. Germline CDR1 reads LGHDT; CDR2 reads YNNKEL (reference sequence). CDR3: CASSQDTGVYEQYF. In DNA, the CDR3 is TGTGCCAGCAGCCAAGATACGGGGGTCTACGAGCAGTACTTC.

As for this clone: This specimen includes other DNA sequences encoding the same CDR3. The CDR3 DNA reads TGTGCCAGCAGCCAACAGGGAAACTATGGCTACACCTTC. Its translation is CASSQQGNYGYTF. V and J are TRBV14 and TRBJ1-2; TRBD1 might be the D (5 bases). Germline lookup yields CDR1 SGHDN and CDR2 FVKESK. This CDR3 has 13 residues. V lost 2 bases to trimming and J lost 2 bases, with 6 bases between them.

In DNA, the CDR3 is TGTGCCAGCAGCCTGGCCAGGGGCGGGTGGGGGCCCCAGCATTTT. It specifies CASSLARGGWGPQHF. The rearrangement links TRBV28 to TRBJ1-5; the D gene is possibly TRBD1 (6 bases). Trimming took 6 bases from V and 9 from J, leaving 21 bases between them. The V gene's germline CDR1 is MDHEN and CDR2 SYDVKM. This CDR3 comprises 15 residues.

The chain carries TRBV5-1 and TRBJ2-2, with 9 bases aligning to TRBD1. Germline V gene lookup returns CDR1 SGHRS and CDR2 YFSETQ. The V gene end was trimmed by 2 bases and the J gene end by 4 bases; junction bases not matched to a gene: 15. The CDR3 loop spans 19 amino acids. CDR3 amino acids: CASSFTVGQGGERTGELFF. DNA of the CDR3: TGCGCCAGCAGCTTCACAGTGGGACAGGGAGGGGAACGCACCGGGGAGCTGTTTTTT.

This sequence joins TRBV11-2 and TRBJ2-5; 8 nucleotides agree with TRBD2. The CDR3 has 15 residues. V lost 5 bases to trimming and J lost 2 bases; unmatched junction nucleotides: 7. CDR1 is SGHAT, CDR2 FQNNGV, per germline. CDR3 nucleotides: TGTGCCAGCAGCCCCGGGGGGGCTCAACAAGAGACCCAGTACTTC. Its translation: CASSPGGAQQETQYF.

V and J are TRBV4-2 and TRBJ2-1; possible D gene TRBD2, 6 bases. The CDR3 sequence is 16 residues long. Trimming shortened V by 5 bases and J by 0 bases, and 14 bases separated the two germline ends. Germline V gene data show CDR1 as LGHNA and CDR2 as YNFKEQ. The CDR3 bases are TGTGCCAGCAGCGCACGAGGAGGGAGCTCCTACAATGAGCAGTTCTTC. Encoded protein: CASSARGGSSYNEQFF.

The chain recombines TRBV7-2 with TRBJ2-3; TRBD2 matches 12 bases. Trimming removed 5 bases from V and 0 bases from J; junction bases left unmatched: 9. This CDR3 region has 18 residues. The germline CDR1 and CDR2 sequences are SGHTA and FQGNSA. CDR3 amino acids: CASSTSSGRASSTDTQYF. In DNA, the CDR3 is TGTGCCAGCAGCACCTCTAGCGGGAGGGCCTCTAGCACAGATACGCAGTATTTT.

The rearrangement links TRBV10-1 to TRBJ2-7; TRBD2 matches at 11 bases. Per the germline V gene, CDR1 is WNHNN and CDR2 is SYGVQD (reference sequence). The V gene end was trimmed by 6 bases and the J gene end by 1 base; junction bases not matched to a gene: 5. The CDR3 extends over 15 amino acids. CDR3 in amino acids: CASSPTSGRSYEQYF. The CDR3 bases are TGCGCCAGCAGCCCCACTAGCGGGAGATCCTACGAGCAGTACTTC.

Only one count was recorded for this clone. This rearrangement joins TRBV2 to TRBJ1-5; the match to TRBD1 covers 9 bases. J gave up 4 bases and V 6 bases, and 4 bases lay outside the gene matches. CDR3 length: 14 residues. In germline, CDR1 is SNHLY, CDR2 FYNNEI. As DNA, the CDR3 is TGTGCCAGCAGCTCCGGGACAGGGAATCAGCCCCAGCATTTT. This gives the protein CASSSGTGNQPQHF. The whole variable domain, remainder taken from reference TRBV2 and TRBJ1-5, is EPEVTQTPSHQVTQMGQEVILRCVPISNHLYFYWYRQILGQKVEFLVSFYNNEISEKSEIFDDQFSVERPDGSNFTLKIRSTKLEDSAMYFCASSSGTGNQPQHFGDGTRLSIL.

The chain recombines TRBV28 with TRBJ2-2, with TRBD1 matching 7 bases. The germline V gene encodes CDR1 MDHEN and CDR2 SYDVKM. CDR3 size: 15 residues. V lost 11 bases and J lost 3; bases outside the gene matches: 12. The CDR3, as DNA: TGTGCCTCCAAGTTAGGGGGCCTGGACACCGGGGAGCTGTTTTTT. This translates into CASKLGGLDTGELFF. Using reference TRBV28 and TRBJ2-2 for the parts outside the CDR3, the full variable domain is DVKVTQSSRYLVKRTGEKVFLECVQDMDHENMFWYRQDPGLGLRLIYFSYDVKMKEKGDIPEGYSVSREKKERFSLILESASTNQTSMYLCASKLGGLDTGELFFGEGSRLTVL.

The rearrangement links TRBV10-2 to TRBJ2-7, with 8 bases matching TRBD1. The CDR3 loop spans 22 amino acids. J lost 2 bases, V lost 0 bases, and 24 bases had no gene match. Germline V CDR1 and CDR2: WSHSY, SAAADI. This chain's CDR3 is CASSESKPGQGYLSYLPYEQYF. The CDR3 region has the DNA TGCGCCAGCAGTGAGTCGAAACCCGGACAGGGCTACCTTTCTTACTTGCCCTACGAGCAGTACTTC.

The V call is TRBV27, the J call TRBJ1-6; TRBD1 might be the D (5 bases). With 2 bases removed from V and 6 bases from J, the gap between germline ends came to 20 bases. The CDR3 is 18 residues long. Germline V CDR1 and CDR2: MNHEY, SMNVEV (reference sequence). For the CDR3, the DNA is TGTGCCAGCAGTTTAGGAGCAGGGATATTCGTTGGTAATTCACCCCTCCACTTT. Amino acid sequence: CASSLGAGIFVGNSPLHF.